These T cell receptor beta chains were read from a single sample in a study of cytomegalovirus exposure and HLA in healthy donors. Repertoires were generated with immunoSEQ multiplex PCR, while TCRdb's copy carries only in-frame clones and drops some. The sample lists 150,000 to 200,000 clones, around 86% occurring once. Sequenced material: PBMCs. The origin of the receptors is a man aged 45-65 years in good health and CMV-seropositive. CDR3s include the opening cysteine and the closing phenylalanine or tryptophan. The D gene is left open where the match is weak. Not every row has a clone size; where given, it reads once, few, many or a size class.

D gene: TRBD1; J gene: TRBJ1-5; V gene: TRBV5-8; clone size: .; CDR3 protein: CASSSNRDRALYSNQPQHF; CDR3 DNA: TGTGCCAGCAGCTCAAACCGGGACAGGGCGCTTTATAGCAATCAGCCCCAGCATTTT
D gene: TRBD2; J gene: TRBJ2-2; V gene: TRBV9; clone size: .; CDR3 protein: CASSVGTSGRGELFF; CDR3 DNA: TGTGCCAGCAGCGTTGGGACTAGCGGGAGAGGGGAGCTGTTTTTT
D gene: .; J gene: TRBJ1-2; V gene: TRBV5-5; clone size: once; CDR3 protein: CASSPTSGTNYGYTF; CDR3 DNA: TGTGCCAGCAGCCCTACTTCCGGGACTAACTATGGCTACACCTTC
D gene: .; J gene: TRBJ1-2; V gene: TRBV5-1; clone size: few; CDR3 protein: CATQRYPAGDYGYTF; CDR3 DNA: TGCGCCACCCAGAGATACCCGGCAGGGGACTATGGCTACACCTTC
D gene: TRBD1; J gene: TRBJ1-2; V gene: TRBV6-6; clone size: .; CDR3 protein: CASSLTGTGKCGYTF; CDR3 DNA: TGTGCCAGCAGTTTAACCGGGACAGGGAAGTGTGGCTACACCTTC
D gene: TRBD1; J gene: TRBJ1-4; V gene: TRBV28; clone size: .; CDR3 protein: CAGRAGTGVEKLFF; CDR3 DNA: TGTGCCGGCAGGGCCGGGACAGGGGTTGAAAAACTGTTTTTT
D gene: .; J gene: TRBJ2-7; V gene: TRBV2; clone size: .; CDR3 protein: CASSIGLRYEQYF; CDR3 DNA: TGTGCCAGCAGCATCGGACTCCGCTACGAGCAGTACTTC
D gene: TRBD2; J gene: TRBJ2-1; V gene: TRBV5-4; clone size: .; CDR3 protein: CASRGLAEYNEQFF; CDR3 DNA: TGTGCCAGCAGGGGACTAGCGGAGTACAATGAGCAGTTCTTC
D gene: .; J gene: TRBJ2-7; V gene: TRBV6-6; clone size: few; CDR3 protein: CASGPLYEQYF; CDR3 DNA: TGTGCCAGCGGGCCCCTCTACGAGCAGTACTTC
D gene: .; J gene: TRBJ1-5; V gene: TRBV5-1; clone size: .; CDR3 protein: CASSQRSVGDQPQHF; CDR3 DNA: TGCGCCAGCAGCCAGAGGTCCGTAGGGGATCAGCCCCAGCATTTT
D gene: TRBD2; J gene: TRBJ2-4; V gene: TRBV4-1; clone size: .; CDR3 protein: CASSQGGGINIQYF; CDR3 DNA: TGCGCCAGCAGCCAAGGGGGAGGGATAAACATTCAGTACTTC
D gene: TRBD2; J gene: TRBJ2-1; V gene: TRBV9; clone size: .; CDR3 protein: CASSVGASGRNNEQFF; CDR3 DNA: TGTGCCAGCAGCGTAGGAGCTAGCGGGAGAAACAATGAGCAGTTCTTC
D gene: TRBD2; J gene: TRBJ2-5; V gene: TRBV7-9; clone size: .; CDR3 protein: CASSPETSGGTRYF; CDR3 DNA: TGTGCCAGCAGCCCCGAGACTAGCGGGGGGACCCGGTACTTC
D gene: TRBD1; J gene: TRBJ2-7; V gene: TRBV7-8; clone size: .; CDR3 protein: CASSLEGAVSEQYF; CDR3 DNA: TGTGCCAGCAGCTTAGAGGGGGCCGTAAGCGAGCAGTACTTC
D gene: .; J gene: TRBJ2-1; V gene: TRBV11-1; clone size: .; CDR3 protein: CASSFEDLNEQFF; CDR3 DNA: TGTGCCAGCAGCTTCGAGGATCTCAATGAGCAGTTCTTC
D gene: .; J gene: TRBJ2-3; V gene: TRBV7-9; clone size: .; CDR3 protein: CASSVSDSDTQYF; CDR3 DNA: TGTGCCAGCAGCGTCTCTGACTCTGATACGCAGTATTTT
D gene: .; J gene: TRBJ1-5; V gene: TRBV19; clone size: few; CDR3 protein: CASSTWGDGQPQHF; CDR3 DNA: TGTGCCAGTAGTACGTGGGGGGATGGTCAGCCCCAGCATTTT
D gene: TRBD1; J gene: TRBJ1-2; V gene: TRBV6-5; clone size: .; CDR3 protein: CASRRGQGYGYTF; CDR3 DNA: TGTGCCAGCAGGCGGGGACAGGGATATGGCTACACCTTC
D gene: .; J gene: TRBJ2-1; V gene: TRBV4-2; clone size: few; CDR3 protein: CASSRGRGGGNEQFF; CDR3 DNA: TGTGCCAGCAGCCGGGGCAGGGGCGGGGGCAATGAGCAGTTCTTC
D gene: TRBD2; J gene: TRBJ2-2; V gene: TRBV7-3; clone size: few; CDR3 protein: CASSLFAGGNTGELFF; CDR3 DNA: TGTGCCAGCAGCTTATTCGCGGGAGGGAACACCGGGGAGCTGTTTTTT
D gene: .; J gene: TRBJ1-2; V gene: TRBV2; clone size: once; CDR3 protein: CASSEGQVYGYTF; CDR3 DNA: TGTGCCAGCAGTGAAGGACAGGTGTATGGCTACACCTTC
D gene: .; J gene: TRBJ2-1; V gene: TRBV13; clone size: once; CDR3 protein: CASSLPGRYEQFF; CDR3 DNA: TGTGCCAGCAGCTTACCAGGGAGGTATGAGCAGTTCTTC
D gene: TRBD1; J gene: TRBJ1-1; V gene: TRBV4-2; clone size: once; CDR3 protein: CASSQGGTGARTEAFF; CDR3 DNA: TGTGCCAGCAGCCAAGGAGGGACAGGGGCAAGAACTGAAGCTTTCTTT
D gene: .; J gene: TRBJ2-7; V gene: TRBV9; clone size: few; CDR3 protein: CASSRDYIGEQYF; CDR3 DNA: TGTGCCAGCAGCCGAGACTATATCGGGGAGCAGTACTTC
D gene: TRBD1; J gene: TRBJ1-2; V gene: TRBV2; clone size: .; CDR3 protein: CASSSGTGNYGYTF; CDR3 DNA: TGTGCCAGCAGTTCCGGGACAGGGAACTATGGCTACACCTTC
D gene: .; J gene: TRBJ2-7; V gene: TRBV6-5; clone size: .; CDR3 protein: CASSSPGEQYF; CDR3 DNA: TGTGCCAGCAGTTCACCAGGGGAGCAGTACTTC
D gene: TRBD1; J gene: TRBJ1-2; V gene: TRBV7-2; clone size: .; CDR3 protein: CASSLAFGTGLDYGYTF; CDR3 DNA: TGTGCCAGCAGCTTAGCGTTTGGGACAGGGCTCGACTATGGCTACACCTTC
D gene: TRBD1; J gene: TRBJ1-5; V gene: TRBV4-2; clone size: .; CDR3 protein: CASSQDGRTGNQPQHF; CDR3 DNA: TGTGCCAGCAGCCAAGATGGTCGGACAGGGAATCAGCCCCAGCATTTT
D gene: .; J gene: TRBJ2-2; V gene: TRBV14; clone size: once; CDR3 protein: CASSQEPTGTPNTGELFF; CDR3 DNA: TGTGCCAGCAGCCAAGAACCAACAGGCACCCCGAACACCGGGGAGCTGTTTTTT
D gene: .; J gene: TRBJ2-5; V gene: TRBV10-3; clone size: .; CDR3 protein: CAISEPGTSATQYF; CDR3 DNA: TGTGCCATCAGTGAGCCAGGGACTTCTGCAACCCAGTACTTC
D gene: .; J gene: TRBJ2-4; V gene: TRBV28; clone size: once; CDR3 protein: CASSSKTDRPLAKNIQYF; CDR3 DNA: TGTGCCAGCAGTTCAAAAACGGACAGACCGCTAGCCAAAAACATTCAGTACTTC
D gene: .; J gene: TRBJ1-3; V gene: TRBV28; clone size: .; CDR3 protein: CASSLSAQAGNTIYF; CDR3 DNA: TGTGCCAGCAGTTTATCGGCACAGGCTGGAAACACCATATATTTT
D gene: .; J gene: TRBJ2-1; V gene: TRBV5-1; clone size: .; CDR3 protein: CASRLDSYNEQFF; CDR3 DNA: TGCGCCAGCAGGCTAGACTCCTACAATGAGCAGTTCTTC
D gene: .; J gene: TRBJ1-4; V gene: TRBV6-1; clone size: .; CDR3 protein: CASRTSTGGPRLFF; CDR3 DNA: TGTGCCAGCCGTACCTCGACGGGGGGCCCGAGGCTGTTTTTT
D gene: .; J gene: TRBJ1-4; V gene: TRBV7-6; clone size: .; CDR3 protein: CASSQNLWRGQANEKLFF; CDR3 DNA: TGTGCCAGCAGTCAAAACCTGTGGCGGGGGCAGGCTAATGAAAAACTGTTTTTT
D gene: .; J gene: TRBJ2-5; V gene: TRBV21-1; clone size: .; CDR3 protein: CASLTRTCQETQYF; CDR3 DNA: TGTGCCAGCCTAACTAGAACCTGTCAAGAGACCCAGTACTTC
D gene: TRBD1; J gene: TRBJ2-7; V gene: TRBV15; clone size: .; CDR3 protein: CATSSGTANSYEQYF; CDR3 DNA: TGTGCCACCAGCTCCGGGACAGCGAACTCCTACGAGCAGTACTTC